Below, one TCR beta chain is given with its context. The data stem from a study of shared clonotypes between healthy human individuals. Assay: immunoSEQ multiplex PCR; the TCRdb copy retains only in-frame clones and omits some. The data contain approximately 1,000,000 clones, around 78% of them singletons. This CDR3 contains 12 residues. CDR1 SGDLS and CDR2 YYNGEE come from the germline V gene. The V end was cut by 0 bases, the J end by 8 bases, with 5 bases between. This TCR was recovered from a man in his late teens or twenties in good health. Some clones in this sample may be carry-over from other donors' samples. The V gene is TRBV9, the J gene TRBJ2-2; D is unclear. The sequenced sample consisted of memory CD4+ T cells from PBMCs. Subset in this sample: CD45RA-negative fraction. The CDR3 spells CASSVGLGELFF. The DNA for the CDR3 is TGTGCCAGCAGCGTAGGATTAGGGGAGCTGTTTTTT.